The present TCR beta chain was sequenced within a study of T cell responses to AZD1222 COVID-19 vaccine. Study-wide context: Pooled in the analysis were second doses at about 4 or about 12 weeks.

TCRdb keeps only in-frame clones here, not all; method: immunoSEQ multiplex PCR. The sample consists of more than 100,000 clones, about nine tenths of them appearing once. This CDR3 contains 14 residues. From germline, CDR1 is MNHNS and CDR2 SASEGT. Trimming removed 3 bases from V and 0 bases from J, with 8 bases in between. Remarks on this clone: Antigen unknown.

Study observations and caveats: Targeting of unmutated variant regions was reportedly seen in nearly half of spike-specific TCRs. It was only a handful of AZD1222 recipients who were seropositive at baseline. Spike-specific TCR breadth rose after two AZD1222 doses, and depth rose as well.

This specimen was peripheral blood, taken on day 0 of AZD1222 vaccination. The TCR was taken from an adult in good health. The rearrangement joins TRBV6-1 to TRBJ1-1; no clear D gene. CDR3 bases: TGTGCCAGCAGTGAGGGGTCGGTGAACACTGAAGCTTTCTTT. Translating gives CASSEGSVNTEAFF.